The 32 T cell receptor beta chains below all came from one sample that was sequenced in a study of shared clonotypes between healthy human individuals. Generated by immunoSEQ multiplex PCR, the TCRdb table keeps only in-frame clones and is missing some. Among 1.4 million or so clones listed, about 98.5% were seen once. The sample taken for sequencing was naive CD4+ T cells sorted from blood. Subset meaning: CD45RA+ positively selected. Receptor source: a man aged 25 to 40 in good health.

The gene calls are TRBV28 and TRBJ2-5, with 10 nucleotides matching TRBD1. Germline CDR1 MDHEN, CDR2 SYDVKM. Trimming took 5 bases from V and 5 from J; bases not matched to a gene: 11. The CDR3 is 16 residues long. The CDR3 DNA sequence: TGTGCCAGCAGTCTCCCGACAGGGGGCGCTTTGGAGACCCAGTACTTC. This gives the protein CASSLPTGGALETQYF.

The CDR3 loop reads CASSLWARRTYEQYF. CDR3 DNA sequence: TGTGCCAGCAGCTTGTGGGCTAGACGAACCTACGAGCAGTACTTC. The chain uses TRBV5-8 and TRBJ2-7; D remains unclear. Germline V gene sequence: CDR1 SGHTS, CDR2 YDEGEE. Trimming left V 1 base short and J 2 bases short, with 13 bases between. The CDR3 has 15 amino acids.

The chain combines TRBV28 with TRBJ1-2, with D uncertain. CDR3 length equals 15 residues. V gave up 2 bases and J gave up 5 bases, with 15 bases separating them. Germline CDR1 MDHEN, CDR2 SYDVKM. The CDR3: CASSLMGSLLYGYTF. CDR3 DNA sequence: TGTGCCAGCAGTTTAATGGGGAGCCTCCTTTATGGCTACACCTTC.

The chain employs TRBV5-1 and TRBJ2-7; 7 positions agree with TRBD1. From germline, CDR1 is SGHRS and CDR2 YFSETQ. The V gene end was trimmed by 4 bases and the J gene end by 4 bases; junction bases not matched to a gene: 5. The CDR3 consists of 13 residues. In DNA form, the CDR3 reads TGCGCCAGCAGCGGGGGACAGTCGTACGAGCAGTACTTC. Translation gives CASSGGQSYEQYF.

J is TRBJ2-2 and V is TRBV25-1; TRBD2 aligns across 11 bases. Germline CDR1 and CDR2: MGHDK and SYGVNS. V trimming: 6 bases; J trimming: 6 bases; junction bases outside the gene matches: 9. The CDR3 runs to 16 residues. The CDR3 bases are TGTGCCAGCAGACTAGCGGGAGTATCTGGGTCCGGGGAGCTGTTTTTT. Amino acids: CASRLAGVSGSGELFF.

CDR3 sequence (DNA): TGTGCCAGCACACCGGGACTAGCGGGAGAAGAGTCATCCTACAATGAGCAGTTCTTC. Amino acids: CASTPGLAGEESSYNEQFF. V usage is TRBV2 and J usage is TRBJ2-1; TRBD2 matches at 14 bases. The CDR3 has 19 residues. Trimming removed 7 bases from V and 1 base from J; junction bases left unmatched: 12. Germline V gene data show CDR1 as SNHLY and CDR2 as FYNNEI.

The CDR3 coding sequence is TGTGCCAGCAGCCCTCGGGACGGTAATGAAAAACTGTTTTTT. Translating gives CASSPRDGNEKLFF. The V and J genes are TRBV7-9 and TRBJ1-4; maybe TRBD1 (5 bases). V gave up 5 bases and J gave up 4 bases, with 11 bases separating them. In germline, CDR1 is SEHNR, CDR2 FQNEAQ (reference sequence). This CDR3 spans 14 amino acids.

V is TRBV5-1 and J is TRBJ2-7; 10 nucleotides match TRBD1. The CDR3 loop spans 15 amino acids. Trimming at V came to 4 bases and at J to 3 bases, leaving 7 bases not matched to a gene. Germline CDR1 and CDR2: SGHRS and YFSETQ. CDR3 DNA: TGCGCCAGCAGCGTAGGACAGGGGGTCTTCTACGAGCAGTACTTC. Translation: CASSVGQGVFYEQYF.

The chain recombines TRBV5-4 with TRBJ1-2; no firm D call. V gave up 1 base and J gave up 8 bases, with 15 bases separating them. This CDR3 has 14 residues. Germline CDR1 reads SGHNT; CDR2 reads YYREEE (reference sequence). The CDR3 region is CASSLYSVGHGYTF. The CDR3 DNA reads as TGTGCCAGCAGCTTGTACTCAGTAGGCCACGGCTACACCTTC. Full variable domain (missing parts from reference TRBV5-4 and TRBJ1-2): ETGVTQSPTHLIKTRGQQVTLRCSSQSGHNTVSWYQQALGQGPQFIFQYYREEENGRGNFPPRFSGLQFPNYSSELNVNALELDDSALYLCASSLYSVGHGYTFGSGTRLTVV.

The V gene is TRBV28, the J gene TRBJ2-7, with no clear D. The V gene's germline CDR1 is MDHEN and CDR2 SYDVKM. The CDR3 runs 14 residues. Deletions cut 6 bases from V and 4 bases from J, with 16 bases between. For the CDR3, the DNA is TGTGCCAGCAGACCCGCGCAGGACCATTACGAGCAGTACTTC. Protein: CASRPAQDHYEQYF.

The rearrangement joins TRBV2 to TRBJ2-7; D may be TRBD1 (6 bases). Germline V CDR1 and CDR2: SNHLY, FYNNEI. The CDR3 spans 14 residues. Trimming removed 7 bases at V and 0 bases at J, with 13 bases between. The CDR3 spells CASKGDVFSYEQYF. DNA of the CDR3: TGTGCCAGCAAGGGGGACGTCTTCTCCTACGAGCAGTACTTC.

The CDR3 DNA follows: TGTGCCAGCAGCACAGGGGGGCACAATCAGCCCCAGCATTTT. Amino acid sequence: CASSTGGHNQPQHF. This chain links TRBV6-5 with TRBJ1-5, with 8 bases lining up with TRBD1. Per the germline V gene, CDR1 is MNHEY and CDR2 is SVGAGI. This CDR3 is 14 amino acids long. Unmatched junction bases numbered 4, after V lost 6 bases and J lost 3 bases.

The CDR3 DNA sequence: TGCAGCGTTGGGTCGGGAGTGTGGGGGAATGAGCAGTTCTTC. Its translation is CSVGSGVWGNEQFF. The chain combines TRBV29-1 with TRBJ2-1, with D possibly TRBD2 on 6 matching bases. Germline CDR1 is SQVTM and CDR2 is ANQGSEA. There are 14 residues in the CDR3. V lost 4 bases and J lost 7, with 17 bases in between.

This clone occurred once. This rearrangement joins TRBV6-5 to TRBJ1-1; D is unclear. The ends were cut back, 0 bases at V and 0 bases at J, with 5 bases in the middle. Germline V gene lookup returns CDR1 MNHEY and CDR2 SVGAGI. The CDR3 length is 14 residues. The CDR3 sequence: CASSYSKLNTEAFF. The CDR3 region has the DNA TGTGCCAGCAGTTACTCGAAGCTGAACACTGAAGCTTTCTTT.

V gene TRBV6-5 combines with J gene TRBJ1-2, with TRBD1 matching over 11 bases. The J segment lost 4 bases and the V segment lost 4 bases, leaving 2 bases of the junction unmatched. Germline V gene sequence: CDR1 MNHEY, CDR2 SVGAGI. The CDR3 length is 14 residues. CDR3 nucleotides: TGTGCCAGCAGTTCCGGGACAGGGGGCTATGGCTACACCTTC. Its translation is CASSSGTGGYGYTF.

The chain uses TRBV23-1 and TRBJ2-2, with D possibly being TRBD1 (5 bases). TRBV23-1 is assigned to the ORF class and has an uncertain function. This CDR3 has 15 amino acids. The V gene lost 9 bases and the J gene lost 6 bases, with 20 bases spanning the gap. CDR3 DNA sequence: TGCGCCAGTCGGACCTCCCGGACACTCCCCGGGGAGCTGTTTTTT. It encodes CASRTSRTLPGELFF.

The chain has TRBV7-2 and TRBJ2-1; 8 bases map to TRBD2. Germline trimming cut 1 base from V and 4 bases from J; bases unmatched to any gene: 3. The CDR3 spans 15 residues. Looked up from germline, CDR1 is SGHTA and CDR2 is FQGNSA. CDR3: CASSLGLAKYNEQFF. DNA for the CDR3: TGTGCCAGCAGCTTAGGACTAGCGAAATACAATGAGCAGTTCTTC.

This chain uses TRBV29-1 with TRBJ2-6, with D perhaps TRBD2 (6 bases). The CDR3 spans 17 residues. CDR1 is SQVTM, CDR2 ANQGSEA, per germline. V gave up 4 bases and J gave up 3 bases, with 19 bases separating them. The CDR3 loop reads CSVVKGLRSFGANVLTF. The DNA of the CDR3 is TGCAGCGTTGTAAAGGGACTTAGATCCTTTGGGGCCAACGTCCTGACTTTC.

The rearrangement joins TRBV18 to TRBJ2-7; D is possibly TRBD1 (5 bases). Germline V lookup: CDR1 KGHSH, CDR2 LQKENI. CDR3 size: 14 residues. Trimming left V 0 bases short and J 3 bases short, with 9 bases between. CDR3 DNA sequence: TGTGCCAGCTCACCACCTCTGGGGCGCTACGAGCAGTACTTC. Translating gives CASSPPLGRYEQYF.

The chain is built from TRBV28 and TRBJ2-3, with a tentative D call TRBD1 (6 bases). The CDR3 totals 12 residues. Between the trimmed V and J ends, which lost 7 bases and 7 bases, there was a span of 12 bases. The germline gives CDR1 MDHEN, CDR2 SYDVKM. CDR3: CASMAGVNTQYF. In nucleotides, the CDR3 is TGTGCCAGCATGGCAGGGGTCAATACGCAGTATTTT.

The chain joins TRBV2 to TRBJ1-5; 8 nucleotides match TRBD1. The trim removed 6 bases at V and 1 base at J, leaving 5 bases unmatched. The germline V gene has CDR1 SNHLY and CDR2 FYNNEI. The CDR3 sequence is 15 residues long. The CDR3 sequence is CASRGQDASNQPQHF. The CDR3 nucleotides are TGTGCCAGCAGGGGACAGGACGCAAGCAATCAGCCCCAGCATTTT.

The chain is built from TRBV29-1 and TRBJ2-4, with 9 bases identical to TRBD1. Per the germline V gene, CDR1 is SQVTM and CDR2 is ANQGSEA. With V trimmed by 6 bases and J by 3 bases, 6 bases remained unmatched. The CDR3 length is 14 residues. Written as DNA, the CDR3 is TGCAGCGTCCGGGACAGGGAAGGCAAAAACATTCAGTACTTC. It yields the protein CSVRDREGKNIQYF.

The chain links TRBV19 to TRBJ2-5, with TRBD2 identical over 8 bases. V was pared by 7 bases and J by 4 bases, with 14 bases of the junction left unmatched. Germline assignment: CDR1 LNHDA and CDR2 SQIVND (reference sequence). The CDR3 has 16 amino acids. The CDR3 region is CASKKRESPSGETQYF. In DNA form, the CDR3 reads TGTGCCAGTAAAAAGCGGGAGAGCCCTTCTGGAGAGACCCAGTACTTC.

The chain combines TRBV13 with TRBJ2-7; D remains ambiguous. The CDR3 totals 13 residues. V was cut by 3 bases and J by 4 bases, with 10 bases left in between. The germline CDR1 and CDR2 sequences are PRHDT and FYEKMQ (reference sequence). This CDR3 is CASSFLRSYEQYF. For the CDR3, the DNA is TGTGCCAGCAGCTTTCTTCGGTCTTACGAGCAGTACTTC.

V is TRBV7-2 and J is TRBJ1-1; D is perhaps TRBD1 (6 bases). Trimming took off 4 bases at V and 5 bases at J, with 20 bases between the two ends. Germline V gene sequence: CDR1 SGHTA, CDR2 FQGNSA. The CDR3 length is 16 residues. The CDR3 sequence: CASSSLQGSLRTEAFF. The CDR3 DNA reads TGTGCCAGCAGCTCGCTCCAGGGGTCCCTCCGGACTGAAGCTTTCTTT.

This chain connects TRBV5-5 to TRBJ1-3; D remains unclear. The CDR3 runs to 15 residues. Trimming cost V 5 bases and J 0 bases, with 12 bases left between them. Germline V gene data show CDR1 as SGHKS and CDR2 as YYEKEE (reference sequence). The CDR3 DNA is TGTGCCAGCAGTCGTCAGGCCGTCTCTGGAAACACCATATATTTT. It codes for CASSRQAVSGNTIYF.

V gene TRBV25-1 combines with J gene TRBJ1-4; D unclear. Germline V gene data show CDR1 as MGHDK and CDR2 as SYGVNS. With 4 bases removed from V and 7 bases from J, the gap between germline ends came to 16 bases. The CDR3 is made up of 15 amino acids. CDR3 bases: TGTGCCAGCAGTGCAGGTGAAGTTTGGAGTGAAAAACTGTTTTTT. Its translation: CASSAGEVWSEKLFF.

Concerning this clone: This specimen includes other DNA sequences encoding the same CDR3. This sequence joins TRBV19 and TRBJ1-5, with 9 bases fitting TRBD1. The CDR3 runs 15 residues. V dropped 3 bases and J dropped 6; count of bases not matched to a gene: 6. Germline V gene sequence: CDR1 LNHDA, CDR2 SQIVND (reference sequence). CDR3 loop: CASSILGQGTQPQHF. The CDR3 DNA is TGTGCCAGTAGTATTCTGGGACAGGGAACTCAGCCCCAGCATTTT.

The sample holds one count of this clone. The chain links TRBV9 to TRBJ2-1; 12 bases match TRBD2. The CDR3 length is 17 residues. Germline CDR1 SGDLS, CDR2 YYNGEE. V gave up 3 bases and J gave up 0 bases; unmatched junction bases: 4. The CDR3 reads CASSGLAGVSSYNEQFF. DNA of the CDR3: TGTGCCAGCAGCGGACTAGCGGGAGTCAGCTCCTACAATGAGCAGTTCTTC.

The chain carries TRBV7-9 and TRBJ1-4, with no clear D. V lost 2 bases and J 7 bases, leaving 8 bases between the germline ends. CDR1 and CDR2 (germline): SEHNR, FQNEAQ (reference sequence). The CDR3 runs 13 residues. CDR3 protein: CASSLTGFEKLFF. CDR3 bases: TGTGCCAGCAGCTTAACTGGCTTTGAAAAACTGTTTTTT.

The V and J genes are TRBV9 and TRBJ2-2, with D uncertain. Germline-derived CDR1 and CDR2 are SGDLS and YYNGEE. The CDR3 totals 16 residues. The germline V and J ends were trimmed by 2 bases and 2 bases, with 13 bases remaining between them. The CDR3 DNA follows: TGTGCCAGCAGCGTGGGTACAGAACTTAACACCGGGGAGCTGTTTTTT. Translated, it gives CASSVGTELNTGELFF.

The V call is TRBV27, the J call TRBJ2-7; 7 bases map to TRBD1. The CDR3 is 17 residues long. Trimming cost V 0 bases and J 2 bases; bases outside gene matches: 10. CDR1 and CDR2 (germline): MNHEY, SMNVEV (reference sequence). The CDR3 nucleotides read TGTGCCAGCAGTTTATCGTATCGGCCAGGGGGTGCCTACGAGCAGTACTTC. This sequence encodes CASSLSYRPGGAYEQYF.